A selection of T cell receptor beta chains follows, all from one sample in a study of cytotoxic CD8 clonotypes in ibrutinib-treated CLL. Sequenced by immunoSEQ multiplex PCR; TCRdb stores in-frame clones only, minus some. The sample contains fewer than 300,000 clones, around 76% of which appear only once. The sample consisted of PBMCs, taken at disease progression, from a patient treated with ibrutinib. The receptors come from a human donor with chronic lymphocytic leukemia. Both conserved end residues are part of each CDR3. Fields, in order: V gene, clone size, D gene, CDR3 length, J gene, CDR3 protein, CDR3 DNA. The D gene is left open where the match is weak. Where a row states a size, it is once, few, many or the class of an expanded clone; other rows omit it.

TRBV7-6	.	.	16	TRBJ1-4	CASSTLDSSTNEKLFF	TGTGCCAGCAGCACTCTCGACAGCTCAACTAATGAAAAACTGTTTTTT
TRBV18	.	TRBD1	15	TRBJ1-2	CASSLQDRDHYGYTF	TGTGCCAGCTCACTTCAAGACAGGGATCACTATGGCTACACCTTC
TRBV6-1	.	.	15	TRBJ1-2	CASSERQGTNYGYTF	TGTGCCAGCAGTGAACGTCAGGGTACTAACTATGGCTACACCTTC
TRBV7-3	.	.	16	TRBJ2-1	CASSLKMASSYNEQFF	TGTGCCAGCAGCTTAAAGATGGCGAGCTCCTACAATGAGCAGTTCTTC
TRBV18	.	TRBD1	16	TRBJ2-7	CASSPPTGQGAYEQYF	TGTGCCAGCTCACCACCTACTGGACAGGGGGCTTACGAGCAGTACTTC
TRBV7-2	.	TRBD2	15	TRBJ2-1	CASSEGLADHNEQFF	TGTGCCAGCAGCGAGGGACTAGCCGACCACAATGAGCAGTTCTTC
TRBV5-1	.	TRBD2	16	TRBJ2-7	CASSALAGDLSYEQYF	TGCGCCAGCAGCGCCCTGGCGGGGGACTTGTCCTACGAGCAGTACTTC
TRBV28	.	.	16	TRBJ2-7	CASSLVLGASSYEQYF	TGTGCCAGCAGTTTAGTCCTGGGGGCTAGCTCCTACGAGCAGTACTTC
TRBV7-6	.	.	14	TRBJ2-7	CASSLLWGPYEQYF	TGTGCCAGCAGCTTACTTTGGGGACCCTACGAGCAGTACTTC
TRBV18	few	TRBD1	15	TRBJ2-4	CASSRDRSSKNIQYF	TGTGCCAGCTCAAGGGACAGGTCGAGCAAAAACATTCAGTACTTC
TRBV7-9	.	TRBD1	14	TRBJ1-6	CASSPGTDASPLHF	TGTGCCAGCAGCCCCGGGACAGATGCTTCACCCCTCCACTTT
TRBV9	.	.	18	TRBJ1-4	CASSVGSAALATNEKLFF	TGTGCCAGCAGCGTAGGTTCGGCAGCCCTTGCAACTAATGAAAAACTGTTTTTT
TRBV15	.	.	17	TRBJ1-3	CATSREAVANAGNTIYF	TGTGCCACCAGCAGAGAGGCAGTGGCAAACGCTGGAAACACCATATATTTT
TRBV19	.	.	13	TRBJ2-2	CASSIHGSGELFF	TGTGCCAGTAGTATACACGGATCCGGGGAGCTGTTTTTT
TRBV4-1	.	.	16	TRBJ2-3	CASSQEEIRYTDTQYF	TGCGCCAGCAGCCAAGAAGAGATTAGATACACAGATACGCAGTATTTT
TRBV28	once	.	13	TRBJ1-5	CASDSNGNQPQHF	TGTGCCAGCGACTCCAACGGGAATCAGCCCCAGCATTTT
TRBV9	.	.	14	TRBJ1-6	CASSQTVFNSPLHF	TGTGCCAGCAGCCAGACAGTCTTTAATTCACCCCTCCACTTT
TRBV5-4	.	TRBD2	14	TRBJ2-3	CASTSGRRTDTQYF	TGTGCCAGCACTAGCGGGAGGCGCACAGATACGCAGTATTTT
TRBV4-1	.	TRBD1	17	TRBJ2-7	CASSHSSWTGAVYEQYF	TGCGCCAGCAGCCACTCATCGTGGACAGGGGCGGTGTACGAGCAGTACTTC
TRBV9	.	.	23	TRBJ2-3	CASSVPGVDHRFLGEFSTDTQYF	TGTGCCAGCAGCGTCCCCGGGGTCGACCACCGTTTTTTAGGGGAGTTTAGCACAGATACGCAGTATTTT
TRBV5-1	few	TRBD1	13	TRBJ1-2	CASSPGTGRGYTF	TGCGCCAGCAGCCCGGGGACAGGGAGAGGCTACACCTTC
TRBV5-1	.	TRBD1	14	TRBJ1-2	CASSWGQGAKGYTF	TGCGCCAGCAGTTGGGGACAGGGGGCGAAGGGCTACACCTTC
TRBV6-1	.	TRBD2	15	TRBJ2-2	CASSRTSGNTGELFF	TGTGCCAGCAGCAGGACTAGCGGTAACACCGGGGAGCTGTTTTTT
TRBV18	.	.	14	TRBJ1-1	CASSVGQMNTEAFF	TGTGCCAGCTCAGTAGGACAGATGAACACTGAAGCTTTCTTT
TRBV11-2	.	TRBD2	16	TRBJ2-5	CASSPVGGGQVETQYF	TGTGCCAGCAGCCCGGTTGGCGGGGGGCAGGTTGAGACCCAGTACTTC
TRBV19	few	.	14	TRBJ2-7	CASSIRGRAYEQYF	TGTGCCAGTAGTATTCGGGGGAGAGCCTACGAGCAGTACTTC
TRBV19	.	TRBD1	12	TRBJ1-2	CASRPGQGGYTF	TGTGCCAGTAGACCGGGACAGGGAGGCTACACCTTC
TRBV4-1	.	.	12	TRBJ2-3	CASSQAQGLEYF	TGCGCCAGCAGCCAAGCACAGGGCTTAGAGTATTTT
TRBV5-6	.	.	14	TRBJ2-7	CASSQAGARNEQYF	TGTGCCAGCAGCCAAGCAGGGGCCAGGAACGAGCAGTACTTC